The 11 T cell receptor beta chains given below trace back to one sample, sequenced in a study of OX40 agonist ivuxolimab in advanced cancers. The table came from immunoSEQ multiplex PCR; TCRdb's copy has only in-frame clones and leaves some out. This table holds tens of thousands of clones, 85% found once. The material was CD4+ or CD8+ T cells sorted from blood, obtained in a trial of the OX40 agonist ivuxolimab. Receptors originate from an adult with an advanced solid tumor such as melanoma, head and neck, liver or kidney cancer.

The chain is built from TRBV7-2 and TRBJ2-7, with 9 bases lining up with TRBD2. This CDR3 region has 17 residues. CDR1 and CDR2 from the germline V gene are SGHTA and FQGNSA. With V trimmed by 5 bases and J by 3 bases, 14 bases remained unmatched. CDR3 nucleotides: TGTGCCAGCAGCATTGGGATAGCGGGAGCACACCTCTACGAGCAGTACTTC. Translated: CASSIGIAGAHLYEQYF.

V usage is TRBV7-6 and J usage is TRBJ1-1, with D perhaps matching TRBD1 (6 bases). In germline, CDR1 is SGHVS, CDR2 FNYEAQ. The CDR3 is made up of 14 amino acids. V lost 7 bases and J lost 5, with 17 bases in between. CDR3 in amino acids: CASTRGAERTEAFF. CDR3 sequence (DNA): TGTGCCAGCACCCGGGGGGCAGAAAGGACTGAAGCTTTCTTT.

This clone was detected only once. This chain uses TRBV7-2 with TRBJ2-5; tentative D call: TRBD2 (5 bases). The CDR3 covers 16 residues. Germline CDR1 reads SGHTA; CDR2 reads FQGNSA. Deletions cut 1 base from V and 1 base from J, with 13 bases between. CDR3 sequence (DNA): TGTGCCAGCAGCTTAGATTCCGGGGTGCGCCAAGAGACCCAGTACTTC. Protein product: CASSLDSGVRQETQYF.

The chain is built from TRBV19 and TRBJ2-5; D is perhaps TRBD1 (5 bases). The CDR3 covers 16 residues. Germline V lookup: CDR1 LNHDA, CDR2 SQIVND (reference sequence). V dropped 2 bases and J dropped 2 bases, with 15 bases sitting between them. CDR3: CASSISSSSGQETQYF. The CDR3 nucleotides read TGTGCCAGTAGTATAAGCTCTAGTTCAGGGCAAGAGACCCAGTACTTC. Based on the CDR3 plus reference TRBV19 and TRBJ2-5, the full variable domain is DGGITQSPKYLFRKEGQNVTLSCEQNLNHDAMYWYRQDPGQGLRLIYYSQIVNDFQKGDIAEGYSVSREKKESFPLTVTSAQKNPTAFYLCASSISSSSGQETQYFGPGTRLLVL.

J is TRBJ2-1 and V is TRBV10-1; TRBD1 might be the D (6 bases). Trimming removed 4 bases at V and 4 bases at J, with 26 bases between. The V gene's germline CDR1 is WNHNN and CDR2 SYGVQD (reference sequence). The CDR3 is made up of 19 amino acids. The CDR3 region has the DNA TGCGCCAGCAGTGTTACGGCTAGCCTCTTCATAGGGGGTTACAATGAGCAGTTCTTC. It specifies CASSVTASLFIGGYNEQFF.

The DNA for the CDR3 is TGCAGCGCTCGAGCAGGGTCCCTCGGGGATGGCTACACCTTC. Amino acid sequence: CSARAGSLGDGYTF. The chain recombines TRBV29-1 with TRBJ1-2; D possibly corresponds to TRBD1 (5 bases). Trimming removed 7 bases from V and 6 bases from J, with 21 bases in between. There are 14 residues in the CDR3. Looked up from germline, CDR1 is SQVTM and CDR2 is ANQGSEA.

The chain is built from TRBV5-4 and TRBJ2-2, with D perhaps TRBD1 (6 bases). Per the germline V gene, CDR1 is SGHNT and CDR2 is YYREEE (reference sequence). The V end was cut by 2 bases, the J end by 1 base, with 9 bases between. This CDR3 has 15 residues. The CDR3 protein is CASSFRGGNTGELFF. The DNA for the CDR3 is TGTGCCAGCAGCTTCAGGGGCGGGAACACCGGGGAGCTGTTTTTT.

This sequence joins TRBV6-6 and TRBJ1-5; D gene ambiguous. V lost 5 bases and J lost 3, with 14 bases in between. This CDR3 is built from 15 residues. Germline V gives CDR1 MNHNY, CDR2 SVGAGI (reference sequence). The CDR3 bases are TGTGCCAGCAGTCCGGACCCCGGGCCCAATCAGCCCCAGCATTTT. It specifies CASSPDPGPNQPQHF.

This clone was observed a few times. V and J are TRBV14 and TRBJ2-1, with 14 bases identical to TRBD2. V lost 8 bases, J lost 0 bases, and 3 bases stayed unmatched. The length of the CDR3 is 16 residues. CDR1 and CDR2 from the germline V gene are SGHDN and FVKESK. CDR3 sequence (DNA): TGTGCCAGCCTCGGGACTAGCGGGAGCTCCTACAATGAGCAGTTCTTC. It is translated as CASLGTSGSSYNEQFF.

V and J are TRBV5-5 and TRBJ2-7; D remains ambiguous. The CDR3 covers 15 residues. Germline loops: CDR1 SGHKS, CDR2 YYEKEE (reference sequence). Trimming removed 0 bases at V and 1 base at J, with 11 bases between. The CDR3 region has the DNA TGTGCCAGCAGCTTGGCCGCCGGCGCATCCTACGAGCAGTACTTC. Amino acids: CASSLAAGASYEQYF.

The CDR3 spells CASSPPQGAQPQHF. The CDR3 nucleotides read TGTGCCAGCAGTCCCCCACAGGGGGCCCAGCCCCAGCATTTT. The chain recombines TRBV6-5 with TRBJ1-5; 9 bases fit TRBD1. This CDR3 is built from 14 residues. V lost 5 bases and J lost 7; bases outside the gene matches: 6. CDR1 is MNHEY and CDR2 is SVGAGI in the germline V gene.